This T cell receptor (beta chain) was sequenced during a study of cytomegalovirus exposure and HLA in healthy donors. The overall study: Ancestry clustering placed around four fifths of about 400 genotyped donors in the Caucasian-associated cluster.

Germline-derived CDR1 and CDR2 are SQVTM and ANQGSEA. The CDR3 is 12 amino acids. V lost 7 bases and J 1 base, leaving 10 bases between the germline ends. Study-level points and caveats: TCR beta chain V- and J-gene trimming was linked, in a later analysis, to a missense variant in DCLRE1C.

In the PCR, 60 Vbeta and 13 Jbeta primers were used. This table comes from immunoSEQ multiplex PCR, and its TCRdb copy is limited to in-frame clones, with some not included. Here the sample spans a few hundred thousand clones, roughly two thirds being singletons. The count of this clone is one. Its antigen is not known. The sequencing input was PBMCs. The receptor's source is a female donor in good health and CMV-seronegative. The V gene is TRBV29-1, the J gene TRBJ1-1; D unresolved. The CDR3 is CSGRRENTEAFF. In nucleotides, the CDR3 is TGCAGCGGTCGACGGGAGAACACTGAAGCTTTCTTT.